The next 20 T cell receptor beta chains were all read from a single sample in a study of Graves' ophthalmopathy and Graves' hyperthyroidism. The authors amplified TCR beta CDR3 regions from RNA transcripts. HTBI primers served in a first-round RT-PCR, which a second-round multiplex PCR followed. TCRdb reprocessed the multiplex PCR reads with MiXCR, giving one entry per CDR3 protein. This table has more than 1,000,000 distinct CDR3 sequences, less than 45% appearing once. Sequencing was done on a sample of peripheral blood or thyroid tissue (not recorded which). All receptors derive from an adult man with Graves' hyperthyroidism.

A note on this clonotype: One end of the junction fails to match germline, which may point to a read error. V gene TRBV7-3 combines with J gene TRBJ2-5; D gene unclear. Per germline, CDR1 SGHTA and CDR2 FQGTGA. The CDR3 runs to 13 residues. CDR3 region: CASSLTLDQPQYF. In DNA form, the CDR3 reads TGTGCCAGCAGCCTAACGTTAGATCAGCCCCAGTACTTC.

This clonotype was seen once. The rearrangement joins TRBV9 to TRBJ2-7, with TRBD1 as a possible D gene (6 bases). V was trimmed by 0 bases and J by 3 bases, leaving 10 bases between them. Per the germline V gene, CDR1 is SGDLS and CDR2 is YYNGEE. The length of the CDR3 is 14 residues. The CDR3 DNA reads TGTGCCAGCAGCGTAGAGACAGGTAACTACGAGCAGTACTTC. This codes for CASSVETGNYEQYF.

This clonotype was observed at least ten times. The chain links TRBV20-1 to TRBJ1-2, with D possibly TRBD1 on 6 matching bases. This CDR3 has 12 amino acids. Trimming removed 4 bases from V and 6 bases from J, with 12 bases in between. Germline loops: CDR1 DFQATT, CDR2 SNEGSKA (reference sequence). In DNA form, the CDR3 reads TGCAGTGCTAACCGGGGGGCCCATGGCTACACCTTC. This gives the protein CSANRGAHGYTF.

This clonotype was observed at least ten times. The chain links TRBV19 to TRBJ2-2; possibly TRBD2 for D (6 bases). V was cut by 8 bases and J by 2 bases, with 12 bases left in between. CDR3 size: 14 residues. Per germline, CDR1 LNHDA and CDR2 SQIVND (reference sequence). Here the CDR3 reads CASSSGTNTGELFF. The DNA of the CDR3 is TGTGCCAGTTCATCCGGGACTAACACCGGGGAGCTGTTTTTT.

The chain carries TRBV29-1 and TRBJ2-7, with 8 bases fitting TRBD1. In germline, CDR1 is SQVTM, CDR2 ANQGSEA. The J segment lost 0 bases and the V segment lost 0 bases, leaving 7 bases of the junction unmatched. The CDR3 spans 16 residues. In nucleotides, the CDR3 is TGCAGCGTTGAAGATCAACGGACAGGGCACTCCTACGAGCAGTACTTC. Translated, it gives CSVEDQRTGHSYEQYF.

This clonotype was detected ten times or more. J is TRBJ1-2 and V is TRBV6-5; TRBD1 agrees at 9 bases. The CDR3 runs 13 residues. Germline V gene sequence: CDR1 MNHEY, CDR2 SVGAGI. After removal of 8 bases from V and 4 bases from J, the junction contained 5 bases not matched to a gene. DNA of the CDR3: TGTGCCAGCTCGGGGACAGGGCCCTATGGCTACACCTTC. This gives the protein CASSGTGPYGYTF.

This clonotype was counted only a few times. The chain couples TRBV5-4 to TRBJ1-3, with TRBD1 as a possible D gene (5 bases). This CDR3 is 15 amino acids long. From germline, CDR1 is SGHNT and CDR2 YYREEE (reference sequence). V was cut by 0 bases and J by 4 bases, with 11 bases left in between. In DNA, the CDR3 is TGTGCCAGCAGCTTGGGGACCAGACAGGGAAACACCATATATTTT. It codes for CASSLGTRQGNTIYF.

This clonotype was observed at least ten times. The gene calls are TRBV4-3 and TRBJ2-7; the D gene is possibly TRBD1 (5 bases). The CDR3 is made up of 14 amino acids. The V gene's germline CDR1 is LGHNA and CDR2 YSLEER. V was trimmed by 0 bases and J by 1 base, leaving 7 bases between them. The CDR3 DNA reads TGCGCCAGCAGCCAAGAAAGGGGATCCTACGAGCAGTACTTC. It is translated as CASSQERGSYEQYF.

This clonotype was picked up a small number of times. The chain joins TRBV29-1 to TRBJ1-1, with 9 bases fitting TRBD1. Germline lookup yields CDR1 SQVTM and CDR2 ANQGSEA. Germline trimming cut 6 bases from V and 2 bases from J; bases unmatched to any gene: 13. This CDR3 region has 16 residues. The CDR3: CSVQRLGTGTNTEAFF. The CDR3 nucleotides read TGCAGCGTCCAACGGTTGGGGACAGGGACCAACACTGAAGCTTTCTTT.

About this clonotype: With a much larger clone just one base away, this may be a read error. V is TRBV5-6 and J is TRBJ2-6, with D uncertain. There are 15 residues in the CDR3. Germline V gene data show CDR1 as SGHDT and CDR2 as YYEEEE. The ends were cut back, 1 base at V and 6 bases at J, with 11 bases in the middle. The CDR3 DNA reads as TGTGCCAGCAGCTTGTTCAGTGCTGTGGCCAACGTCCTGACTTTC. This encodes CASSLFSAVANVLTF. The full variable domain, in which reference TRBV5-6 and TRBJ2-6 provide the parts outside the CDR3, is DAGVTQSPTHLIKTRGQQVTLRCSPKSGHDTVSWYQQALGQGPQFIFQYYEEEERQRGNFPDRFSGHQFPNYSSELNVNALLLGDSALYLCASSLFSAVANVLTFGAGSRLTVL.

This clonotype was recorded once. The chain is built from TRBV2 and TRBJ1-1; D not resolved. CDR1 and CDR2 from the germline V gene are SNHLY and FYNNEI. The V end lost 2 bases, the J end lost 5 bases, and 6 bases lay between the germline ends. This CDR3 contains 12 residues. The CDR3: CASSERETEAFF. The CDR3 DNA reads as TGTGCCAGCAGTGAAAGGGAAACTGAAGCTTTCTTT.

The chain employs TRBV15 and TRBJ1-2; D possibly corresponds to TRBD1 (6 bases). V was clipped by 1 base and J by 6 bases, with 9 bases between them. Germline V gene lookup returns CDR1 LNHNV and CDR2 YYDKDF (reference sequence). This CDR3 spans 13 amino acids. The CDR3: CATSRVGDNGYTF. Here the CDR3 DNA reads TGTGCCACCAGCAGAGTTGGGGACAATGGCTACACCTTC.

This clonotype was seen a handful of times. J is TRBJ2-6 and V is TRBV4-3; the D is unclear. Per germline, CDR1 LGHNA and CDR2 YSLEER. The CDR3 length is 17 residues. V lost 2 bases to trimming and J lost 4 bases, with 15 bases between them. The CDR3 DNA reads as TGCGCCAGCAGCCAATTTTTCCCCCGGGCCGGGGCCAACGTCCTGACTTTC. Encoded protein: CASSQFFPRAGANVLTF.

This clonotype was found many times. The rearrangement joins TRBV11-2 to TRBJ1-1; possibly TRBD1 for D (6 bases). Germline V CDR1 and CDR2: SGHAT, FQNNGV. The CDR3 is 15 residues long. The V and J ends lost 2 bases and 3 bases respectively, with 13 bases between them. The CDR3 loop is CASSLSRGRYTEAFF. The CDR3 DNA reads TGTGCCAGCAGCTTAAGCAGGGGTCGGTACACTGAAGCTTTCTTT.

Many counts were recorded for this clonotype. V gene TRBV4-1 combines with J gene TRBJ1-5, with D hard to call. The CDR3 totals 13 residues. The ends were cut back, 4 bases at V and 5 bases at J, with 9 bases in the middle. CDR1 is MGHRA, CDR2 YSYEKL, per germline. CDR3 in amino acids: CASSPGWDQPQHF. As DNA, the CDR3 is TGCGCCAGCAGCCCAGGATGGGATCAGCCCCAGCATTTT.

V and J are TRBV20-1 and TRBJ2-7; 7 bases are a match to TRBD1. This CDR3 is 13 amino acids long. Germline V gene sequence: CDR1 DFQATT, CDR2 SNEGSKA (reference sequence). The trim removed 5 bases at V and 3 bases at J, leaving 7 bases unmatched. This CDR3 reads CSAETWDSYEQYF. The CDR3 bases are TGCAGTGCTGAAACCTGGGACAGCTACGAGCAGTACTTC.

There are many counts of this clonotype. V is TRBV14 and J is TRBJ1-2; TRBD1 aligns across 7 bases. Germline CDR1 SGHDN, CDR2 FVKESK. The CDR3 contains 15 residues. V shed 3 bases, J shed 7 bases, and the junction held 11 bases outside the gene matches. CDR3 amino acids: CASSQETGNLAGYTF. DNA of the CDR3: TGTGCCAGCAGCCAGGAGACAGGGAATCTAGCTGGCTACACCTTC.

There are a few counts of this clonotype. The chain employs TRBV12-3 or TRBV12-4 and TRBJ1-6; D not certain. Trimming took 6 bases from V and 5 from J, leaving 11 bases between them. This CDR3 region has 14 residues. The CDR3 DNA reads TGTGCCAGCAGCCCCTCCGGGAATAATTCACCCCTCCACTTT. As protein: CASSPSGNNSPLHF.

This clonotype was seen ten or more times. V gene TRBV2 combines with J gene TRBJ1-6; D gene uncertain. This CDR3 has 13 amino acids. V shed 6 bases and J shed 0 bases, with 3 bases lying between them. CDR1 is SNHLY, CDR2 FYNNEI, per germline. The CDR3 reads CASRNSYNSPLHF. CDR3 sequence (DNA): TGTGCCAGCAGGAACTCCTATAATTCACCCCTCCACTTT.

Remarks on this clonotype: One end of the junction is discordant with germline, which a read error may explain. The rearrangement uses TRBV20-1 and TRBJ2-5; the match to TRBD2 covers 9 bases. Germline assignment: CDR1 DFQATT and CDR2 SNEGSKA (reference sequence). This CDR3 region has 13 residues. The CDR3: CSARRLAGEAQYF. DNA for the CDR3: TGCAGTGCTCGTAGGTTAGCGGGAGAGGCCCAGTACTTC.